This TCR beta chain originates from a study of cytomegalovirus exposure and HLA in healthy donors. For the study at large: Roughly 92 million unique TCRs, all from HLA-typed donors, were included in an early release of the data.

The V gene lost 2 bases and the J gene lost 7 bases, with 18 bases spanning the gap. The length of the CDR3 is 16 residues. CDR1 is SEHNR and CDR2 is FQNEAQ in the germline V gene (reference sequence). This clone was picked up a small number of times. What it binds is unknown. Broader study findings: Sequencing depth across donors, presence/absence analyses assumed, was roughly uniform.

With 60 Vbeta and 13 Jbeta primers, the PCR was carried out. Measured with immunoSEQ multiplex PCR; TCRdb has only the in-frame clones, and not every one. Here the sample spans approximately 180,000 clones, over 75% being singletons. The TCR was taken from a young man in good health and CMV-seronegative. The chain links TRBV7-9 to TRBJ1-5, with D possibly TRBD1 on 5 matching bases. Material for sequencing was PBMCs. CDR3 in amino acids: CASSLTSGQGSQPQHF. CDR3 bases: TGTGCCAGCAGCTTAACCTCGGGCCAGGGAAGCCAGCCCCAGCATTTT.